These 14 T cell receptor beta chains were all obtained from the same sample, sequenced in a study of OX40 agonist ivuxolimab in advanced cancers. TCRdb's copy holds only in-frame clones and misses some; the assay was immunoSEQ multiplex PCR. This table has about 69,000 clones, around 80% appearing once. Sequenced here: CD4+ or CD8+ T cells sorted from blood, sampled in a trial of the OX40 agonist ivuxolimab. These receptors were obtained from an adult with an advanced solid tumor such as melanoma, head and neck, liver or kidney cancer.

The V and J genes are TRBV19 and TRBJ1-2; D unclear. CDR3 length: 13 residues. The germline CDR1 and CDR2 sequences are LNHDA and SQIVND (reference sequence). Trimming shortened V by 3 bases and J by 4 bases, and 9 bases separated the two germline ends. CDR3 bases: TGTGCCAGTAGTATTTCCTGGCTCTATGGCTACACCTTC. Translated, it gives CASSISWLYGYTF.

This clone was counted a single time. The gene calls are TRBV5-1 and TRBJ2-7; D is possibly TRBD1 (7 bases). CDR3 length: 14 residues. V was clipped by 4 bases and J by 3 bases, with 14 bases between them. Germline V lookup: CDR1 SGHRS, CDR2 YFSETQ. For the CDR3, the DNA is TGCGCCAGCAGCGGGGCGGGACAGCACTACGAGCAGTACTTC. Translation: CASSGAGQHYEQYF.

CDR3 protein: CASIGGVGLTDTQYF. The CDR3 DNA reads as TGTGCCAGCATTGGGGGGGTGGGACTCACAGATACGCAGTATTTT. The chain couples TRBV28 to TRBJ2-3, with 7 bases matching TRBD2. CDR3 size: 15 residues. Germline V gene lookup returns CDR1 MDHEN and CDR2 SYDVKM. The ends lost 7 bases at V and 2 bases at J; junction bases unmatched: 9.

The chain links TRBV19 to TRBJ1-2; no firm D call. V lost 1 base, J lost 4 bases, and 10 bases lay in between. The CDR3 totals 14 residues. Germline V CDR1 and CDR2: LNHDA, SQIVND (reference sequence). The CDR3 reads CASSIVEDRYGYTF. In DNA form, the CDR3 reads TGTGCCAGTAGTATAGTGGAAGACCGCTATGGCTACACCTTC.

The chain couples TRBV7-2 to TRBJ2-3, with D possibly matching TRBD2 (7 bases). V was shortened by 6 bases and J by 12 bases, with 13 bases between the two germline ends. The CDR3 contains 11 residues. The germline CDR1 and CDR2 sequences are SGHTA and FQGNSA. Here the CDR3 reads CASSTGGPQYF. In nucleotides, the CDR3 is TGTGCCAGCAGTACGGGGGGCCCCCAGTATTTT.

CDR3 nucleotides: TGTGCCAGTAGTCTCTGGACTAGCGGGACAGGTAATGAGCAGTTCTTC. Translating gives CASSLWTSGTGNEQFF. The chain carries TRBV19 and TRBJ2-1; 12 bases agree with TRBD2. The CDR3 has 16 residues. Germline trimming cut 5 bases from V and 7 bases from J; bases unmatched to any gene: 9. Looked up from germline, CDR1 is LNHDA and CDR2 is SQIVND (reference sequence).

Written as DNA, the CDR3 is TGCGCCAGCAGCAAAACAGGTTCCGAGCAGTACTTC. This gives the protein CASSKTGSEQYF. This rearrangement joins TRBV5-1 to TRBJ2-7, with D perhaps matching TRBD1 (5 bases). The germline gives CDR1 SGHRS, CDR2 YFSETQ. CDR3 length: 12 residues. V was pared by 4 bases and J by 6 bases, with 11 bases between.

The CDR3 nucleotides read TGTGCCAGCAGCATACCCCGACAGGGGAGCACAGATACGCAGTATTTT. It is translated as CASSIPRQGSTDTQYF. This chain links TRBV21-1 with TRBJ2-3; the table's D call, TRBD1, has no DNA check behind it. TRBV21-1 is a recognized pseudogene. This CDR3 comprises 16 residues.

The J gene is TRBJ1-2, the V gene TRBV18, with 9 bases matching TRBD1. The V gene end was trimmed by 3 bases and the J gene end by 8 bases; junction bases not matched to a gene: 4. This CDR3 region has 13 residues. Germline V lookup: CDR1 KGHSH, CDR2 LQKENI. CDR3 bases: TGTGCCAGCTCACCCGGGACAGGGAAGGGCTACACCTTC. It specifies CASSPGTGKGYTF.

The chain joins TRBV27 to TRBJ2-7; 9 bases map to TRBD2. The junction had 5 bases not matched to a gene; V was cut back by 0 bases and J by 5 bases. Germline values: CDR1 MNHEY, CDR2 SMNVEV (reference sequence). CDR3 length: 15 residues. The CDR3, as DNA: TGTGCCAGCAGTTTATCAGGGCTAGCGGGAAACGAGCAGTACTTC. It translates to CASSLSGLAGNEQYF.

The rearrangement links TRBV6-1 to TRBJ2-3, with 15 bases aligning to TRBD2. Germline V gene data show CDR1 as MNHNS and CDR2 as SASEGT. The CDR3 length is 15 residues. V lost 8 bases, J lost 8 bases, and 8 bases stayed unmatched. CDR3: CASSGRGLAGGTQYF. CDR3 coding DNA: TGTGCCAGCTCAGGCAGGGGACTAGCGGGAGGTACGCAGTATTTT.

The rearrangement uses TRBV4-1 and TRBJ1-4, with D perhaps matching TRBD1 (6 bases). The CDR3 spans 16 residues. With 0 bases removed from V and 3 bases from J, the gap between germline ends came to 11 bases. Germline V gene data show CDR1 as MGHRA and CDR2 as YSYEKL. As DNA, the CDR3 is TGCGCCAGCAGCCAAGATGGACGGGGGCCTAATGAAAAACTGTTTTTT. The encoded protein is CASSQDGRGPNEKLFF.

The V and J genes are TRBV5-6 and TRBJ2-1, with 10 bases identical to TRBD2. CDR3 size: 16 residues. Germline trimming cut 4 bases from V and 8 bases from J; bases unmatched to any gene: 12. Germline V lookup: CDR1 SGHDT, CDR2 YYEEEE. The CDR3 loop reads CASSNWHLAGDDEQFF. The CDR3 DNA sequence: TGTGCCAGCAGCAACTGGCACCTAGCGGGAGACGATGAGCAGTTCTTC.

Concerning this clone: Other DNA sequences from this sample encode an identical CDR3 as well. This chain joins TRBV9 and TRBJ2-2; 9 positions agree with TRBD1. The CDR3 extends over 15 amino acids. Looked up from germline, CDR1 is SGDLS and CDR2 is YYNGEE. The trim removed 4 bases at V and 5 bases at J, leaving 6 bases unmatched. CDR3 region: CASSPQTGGTGELFF. CDR3 nucleotides: TGTGCCAGCAGCCCTCAGACAGGGGGGACCGGGGAGCTGTTTTTT.